This T cell receptor beta chain appears in the sequencing data of a study of blood T cell repertoires in COVID-19. Background on the study: PBMCs, B-cell-depleted T cells, or T cells were the source of the cDNA or gDNA that made up the material.

Using immunoSEQ multiplex PCR, the repertoire was profiled, and TCRdb retains in-frame clones only, with some absent. The table shows about 49,000 clones, with under 85% occurring only once. CDR3 length: 17 residues. The germline gives CDR1 SQVTM, CDR2 ANQGSEA. V shed 6 bases and J 0 bases; nucleotides not matched to a gene: 10. The chain links TRBV29-1 to TRBJ2-1, with 11 bases aligning to TRBD2. The material sequenced was peripheral blood. The TCR was taken from a human donor in a cohort sampled during active COVID-19. The CDR3 spells CSVETSGTHNSYNEQFF. CDR3 coding DNA: TGCAGCGTAGAGACTAGCGGGACTCATAACTCCTACAATGAGCAGTTCTTC.